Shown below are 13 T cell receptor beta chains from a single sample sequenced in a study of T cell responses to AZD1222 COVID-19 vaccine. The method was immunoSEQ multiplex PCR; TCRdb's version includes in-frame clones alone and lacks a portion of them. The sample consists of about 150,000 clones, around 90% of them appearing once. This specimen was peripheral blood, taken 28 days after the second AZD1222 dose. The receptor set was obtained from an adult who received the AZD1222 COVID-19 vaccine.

The CDR3 protein is CASSRTSSTYPSSYNEQFF. In DNA, the CDR3 is TGTGCCAGCAGCCGGACTAGCTCCACCTACCCGAGCTCCTACAATGAGCAGTTCTTC. The V and J genes are TRBV4-2 and TRBJ2-1, with 8 bases lining up with TRBD2. Germline V gene data show CDR1 as LGHNA and CDR2 as YNFKEQ. After removal of 4 bases from V and 0 bases from J, the junction contained 14 bases not matched to a gene. The CDR3 extends over 19 amino acids.

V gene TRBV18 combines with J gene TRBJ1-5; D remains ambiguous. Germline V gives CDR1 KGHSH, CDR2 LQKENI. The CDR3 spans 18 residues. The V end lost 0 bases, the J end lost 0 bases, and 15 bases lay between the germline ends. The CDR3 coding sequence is TGTGCCAGCTCACCACCGCGAGGAGCCGGCTATAGCAATCAGCCCCAGCATTTT. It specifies CASSPPRGAGYSNQPQHF.

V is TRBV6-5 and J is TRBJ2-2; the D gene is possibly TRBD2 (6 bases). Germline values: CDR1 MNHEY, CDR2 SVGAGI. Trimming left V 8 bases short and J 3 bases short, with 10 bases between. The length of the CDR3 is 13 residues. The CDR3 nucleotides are TGTGCCAGCTGCCGGGGGTACACCGGGGAGCTGTTTTTT. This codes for CASCRGYTGELFF.

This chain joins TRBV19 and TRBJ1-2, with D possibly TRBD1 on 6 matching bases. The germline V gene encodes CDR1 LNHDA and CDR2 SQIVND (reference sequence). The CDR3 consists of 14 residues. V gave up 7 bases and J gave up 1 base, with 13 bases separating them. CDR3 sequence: CASTPQGSNYGYTF. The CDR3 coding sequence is TGTGCCAGTACCCCACAGGGAAGTAACTATGGCTACACCTTC.

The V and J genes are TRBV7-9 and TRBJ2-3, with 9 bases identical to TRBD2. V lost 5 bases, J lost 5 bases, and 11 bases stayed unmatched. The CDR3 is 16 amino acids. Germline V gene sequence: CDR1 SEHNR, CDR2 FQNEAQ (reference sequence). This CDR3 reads CASSPGAGGPVDTQYF. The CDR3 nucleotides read TGTGCCAGCAGCCCGGGGGCGGGAGGGCCCGTAGATACGCAGTATTTT.

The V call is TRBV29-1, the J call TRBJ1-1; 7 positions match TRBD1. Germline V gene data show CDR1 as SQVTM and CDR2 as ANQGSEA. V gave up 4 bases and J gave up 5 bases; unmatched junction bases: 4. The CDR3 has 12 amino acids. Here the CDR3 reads CSVGQGRTEAFF. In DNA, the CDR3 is TGCAGCGTTGGACAGGGTCGTACTGAAGCTTTCTTT.

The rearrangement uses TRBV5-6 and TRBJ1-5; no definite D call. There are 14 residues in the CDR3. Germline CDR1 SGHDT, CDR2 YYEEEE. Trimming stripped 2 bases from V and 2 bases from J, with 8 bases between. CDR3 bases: TGTGCCAGCAGCTTTTACGCTGGCAATCAGCCCCAGCATTTT. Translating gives CASSFYAGNQPQHF.

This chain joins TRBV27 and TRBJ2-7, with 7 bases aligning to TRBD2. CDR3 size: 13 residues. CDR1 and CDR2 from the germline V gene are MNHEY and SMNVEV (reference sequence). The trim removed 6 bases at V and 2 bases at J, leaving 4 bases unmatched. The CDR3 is CASSSGTTYEQYF. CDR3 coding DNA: TGTGCCAGCAGCTCCGGGACTACCTACGAGCAGTACTTC.

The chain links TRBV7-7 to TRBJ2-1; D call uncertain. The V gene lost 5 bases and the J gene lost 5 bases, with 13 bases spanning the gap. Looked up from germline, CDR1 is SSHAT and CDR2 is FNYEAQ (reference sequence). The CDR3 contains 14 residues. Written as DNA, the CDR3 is TGTGCCAGCAGCCATACGGCTGGGGACAATGAGCAGTTCTTC. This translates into CASSHTAGDNEQFF.

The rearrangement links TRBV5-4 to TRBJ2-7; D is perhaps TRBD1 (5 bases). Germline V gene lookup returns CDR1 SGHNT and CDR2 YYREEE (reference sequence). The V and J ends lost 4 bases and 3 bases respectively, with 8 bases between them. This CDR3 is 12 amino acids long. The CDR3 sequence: CASSAQGYEQYF. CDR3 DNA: TGTGCCAGCAGCGCGCAGGGCTACGAGCAGTACTTC.

The CDR3 loop reads CASSFDRSSYEQYF. The CDR3 DNA is TGCGCCAGCAGCTTCGACAGGAGCTCCTACGAGCAGTACTTC. The genes are TRBV5-1 and TRBJ2-7; the D gene is possibly TRBD1 (6 bases). Trimming took off 2 bases at V and 0 bases at J, with 9 bases between the two ends. Germline CDR1 and CDR2: SGHRS and YFSETQ. This CDR3 spans 14 amino acids. The full variable domain, its missing parts supplied by reference TRBV5-1 and TRBJ2-7, is KAGVTQTPRYLIKTRGQQVTLSCSPISGHRSVSWYQQTPGQGLQFLFEYFSETQRNKGNFPGRFSGRQFSNSRSEMNVSTLELGDSALYLCASSFDRSSYEQYFGPGTRLTVT.

The DNA for the CDR3 is TGTGCCAGCAGCTTGGGGGTAGGACTAGCCTACAATGAGCAGTTCTTC. Protein sequence: CASSLGVGLAYNEQFF. The chain links TRBV5-8 to TRBJ2-1, with 7 positions matching TRBD2. The length of the CDR3 is 16 residues. V shed 0 bases and J 2 bases; nucleotides not matched to a gene: 5. Looked up from germline, CDR1 is SGHTS and CDR2 is YDEGEE. The full variable domain, its missing parts supplied by reference TRBV5-8 and TRBJ2-1, is EAGVTQSPTHLIKTRGQQATLRCSPISGHTSVYWYQQALGLGLQFLLWYDEGEERNRGNFPPRFSGRQFPNYSSELNVNALELEDSALYLCASSLGVGLAYNEQFFGPGTRLTVL.

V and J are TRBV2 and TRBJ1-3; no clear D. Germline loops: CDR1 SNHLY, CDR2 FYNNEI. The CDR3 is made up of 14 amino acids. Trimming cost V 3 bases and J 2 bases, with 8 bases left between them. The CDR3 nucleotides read TGTGCCAGCAGTGACCGCAGGACTGGAAACACCATATATTTT. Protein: CASSDRRTGNTIYF. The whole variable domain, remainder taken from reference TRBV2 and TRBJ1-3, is EPEVTQTPSHQVTQMGQEVILRCVPISNHLYFYWYRQILGQKVEFLVSFYNNEISEKSEIFDDQFSVERPDGSNFTLKIRSTKLEDSAMYFCASSDRRTGNTIYFGEGSWLTVV.